The clone carrying this T cell receptor beta chain was observed a single time. This same CDR3 is encoded by further DNA sequences in the sample. The source of the sample is a study of blood T cell repertoires in COVID-19. On the study more broadly: PBMCs, B-cell-depleted T cells, or T cells provided the cDNA or gDNA that made up the material.

Patients of the Seattle cohort, enrolled during active infection, were followed longitudinally. Study processing details: Reference gene primer amplification yielded estimated nucleated cell counts. The method was immunoSEQ multiplex PCR; TCRdb's version includes in-frame clones alone and lacks a portion of them. That table furnishes V, J and clone size, whereas the DNA furnished D and trimming. This sample has some 170,000 clones, with around nine tenths found just once. This TCR was recovered from a woman aged 70-85 years with COVID-19, enrolled during active disease. The sequenced sample was peripheral blood.

Written as DNA, the CDR3 is TGTGCCACCAGCCAGCCGGGACAGGGGAACACCGGGGAGCTGTTTTTT. Encoded protein: CATSQPGQGNTGELFF. The chain links TRBV15 to TRBJ2-2; TRBD1 matches 9 bases. V lost 5 bases and J lost 1; bases outside the gene matches: 5. Germline V CDR1 and CDR2: LNHNV, YYDKDF (reference sequence). The CDR3 is 16 amino acids.